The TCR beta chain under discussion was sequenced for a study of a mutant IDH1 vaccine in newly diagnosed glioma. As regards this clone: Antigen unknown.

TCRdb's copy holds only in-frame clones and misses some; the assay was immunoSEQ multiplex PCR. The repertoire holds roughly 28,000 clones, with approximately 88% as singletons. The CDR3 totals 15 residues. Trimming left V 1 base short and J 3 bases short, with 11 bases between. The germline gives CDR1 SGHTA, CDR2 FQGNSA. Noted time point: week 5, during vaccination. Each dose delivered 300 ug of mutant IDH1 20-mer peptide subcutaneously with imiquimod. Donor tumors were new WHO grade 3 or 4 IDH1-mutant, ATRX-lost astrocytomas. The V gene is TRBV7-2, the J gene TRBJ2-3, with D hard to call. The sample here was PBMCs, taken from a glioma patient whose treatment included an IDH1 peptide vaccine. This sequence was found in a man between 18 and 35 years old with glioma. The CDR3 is CASSLGSSRTDTQYF. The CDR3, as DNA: TGTGCCAGCAGCTTAGGGAGTAGTAGAACAGATACGCAGTATTTT.